This TCR beta chain was obtained from a study of blood T cell repertoires in COVID-19. Study summary: Specimens from acute and convalescent COVID-19 originated in the United States, Italy and Spain. Sources were T cells, B-cell-depleted T cells, or PBMCs; the material itself was cDNA or gDNA.

In this sample, this clone turned up once. The CDR3 length is 16 residues. The V end was cut by 6 bases, the J end by 2 bases, with 18 bases between. From germline, CDR1 is SGHDT and CDR2 YYEEEE. Original processing methods: Amplification of reference gene primers was used by the study to estimate nucleated cell counts. TCRdb's copy holds only in-frame clones and misses some; the assay was immunoSEQ multiplex PCR. V, J and clone size reflect that table, while D and trimming were determined from the DNA. The data show 65,000 to 80,000 clones, over 70% seen once. The sample comprised peripheral blood. This TCR derives from a man in his forties or fifties with acute or convalescent COVID-19. The chain has TRBV5-6 and TRBJ2-1; a possible D gene is TRBD2 (7 bases). The CDR3 bases are TGTGCCAGCACCCCGAGGGGGGGGAATACCTACAATGAGCAGTTCTTC. This translates into CASTPRGGNTYNEQFF.